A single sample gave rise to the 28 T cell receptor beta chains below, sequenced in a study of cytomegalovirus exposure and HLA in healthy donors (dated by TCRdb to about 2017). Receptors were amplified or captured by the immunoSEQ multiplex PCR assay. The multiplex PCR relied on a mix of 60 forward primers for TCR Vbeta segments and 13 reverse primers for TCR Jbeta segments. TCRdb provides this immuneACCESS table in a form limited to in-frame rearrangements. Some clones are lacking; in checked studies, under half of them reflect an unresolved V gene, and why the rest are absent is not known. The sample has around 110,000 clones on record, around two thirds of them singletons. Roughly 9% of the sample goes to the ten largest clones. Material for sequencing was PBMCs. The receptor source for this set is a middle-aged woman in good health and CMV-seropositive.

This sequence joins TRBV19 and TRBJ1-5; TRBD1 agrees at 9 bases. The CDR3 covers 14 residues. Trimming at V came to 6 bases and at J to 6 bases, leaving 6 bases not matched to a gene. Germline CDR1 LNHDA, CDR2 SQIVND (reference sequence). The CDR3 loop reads CASRRTGVTQPQHF. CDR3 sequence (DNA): TGTGCCAGTAGGAGGACAGGGGTTACTCAGCCCCAGCATTTT.

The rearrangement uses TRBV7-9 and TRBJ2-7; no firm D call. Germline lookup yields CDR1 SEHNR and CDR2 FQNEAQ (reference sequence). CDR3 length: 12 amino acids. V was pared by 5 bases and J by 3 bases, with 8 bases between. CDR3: CASSQAIYEQYF. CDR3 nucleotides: TGTGCCAGCAGCCAAGCGATCTACGAGCAGTACTTC.

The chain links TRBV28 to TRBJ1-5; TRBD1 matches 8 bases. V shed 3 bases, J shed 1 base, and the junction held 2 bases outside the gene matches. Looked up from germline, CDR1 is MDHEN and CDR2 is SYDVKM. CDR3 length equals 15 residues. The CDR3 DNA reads TGTGCCAGCAGTTTTCAGGGGGCAAGCAATCAGCCCCAGCATTTT. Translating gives CASSFQGASNQPQHF.

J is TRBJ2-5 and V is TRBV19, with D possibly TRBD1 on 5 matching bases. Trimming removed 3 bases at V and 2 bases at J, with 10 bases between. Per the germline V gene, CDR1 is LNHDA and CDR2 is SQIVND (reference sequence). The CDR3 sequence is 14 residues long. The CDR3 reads CASSMVTDQETQYF. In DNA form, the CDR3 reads TGTGCCAGTAGTATGGTGACAGATCAAGAGACCCAGTACTTC.

As DNA, the CDR3 is TGTGCCAGCAGGCCGGGGGACAGGGTCTCTCAGCCCCAGCATTTT. Translated, it gives CASRPGDRVSQPQHF. This chain joins TRBV28 and TRBJ1-5; 9 nucleotides match TRBD1. Germline lookup yields CDR1 MDHEN and CDR2 SYDVKM. The trim removed 6 bases at V and 6 bases at J, leaving 9 bases unmatched. CDR3 length equals 15 residues.

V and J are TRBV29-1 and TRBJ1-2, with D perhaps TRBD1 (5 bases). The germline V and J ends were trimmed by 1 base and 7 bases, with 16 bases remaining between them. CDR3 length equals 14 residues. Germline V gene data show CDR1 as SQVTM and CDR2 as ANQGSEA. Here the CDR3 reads CSVEATNRLSGYTF. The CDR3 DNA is TGCAGCGTTGAAGCAACTAACAGGCTCTCTGGCTACACCTTC. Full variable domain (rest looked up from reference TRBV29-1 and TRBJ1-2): SAVISQKPSRDICQRGTSLTIQCQVDSQVTMMFWYRQQPGQSLTLIATANQGSEATYESGFVIDKFPISRPNLTFSTLTVSNMSPEDSSIYLCSVEATNRLSGYTFGSGTRLTVV.

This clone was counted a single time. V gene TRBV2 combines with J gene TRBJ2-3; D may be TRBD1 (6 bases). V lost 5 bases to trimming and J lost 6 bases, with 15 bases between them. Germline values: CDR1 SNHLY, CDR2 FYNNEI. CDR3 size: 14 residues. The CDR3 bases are TGTGCCAGCAGTTTCGCGGACAGCGCCGATACGCAGTATTTT. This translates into CASSFADSADTQYF.

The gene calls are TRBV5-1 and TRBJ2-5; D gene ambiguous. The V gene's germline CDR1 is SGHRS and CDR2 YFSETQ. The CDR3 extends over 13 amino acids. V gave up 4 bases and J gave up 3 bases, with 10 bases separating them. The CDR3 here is CASSLDSEETQYF. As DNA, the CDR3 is TGCGCCAGCAGCCTAGACTCTGAAGAGACCCAGTACTTC.

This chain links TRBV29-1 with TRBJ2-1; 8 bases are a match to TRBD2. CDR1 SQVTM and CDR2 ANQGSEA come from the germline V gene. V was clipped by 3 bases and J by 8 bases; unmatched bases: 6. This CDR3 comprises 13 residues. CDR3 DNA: TGCAGCGTTGACGTCGGGAGGGTCCATGAGCAGTTCTTC. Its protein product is CSVDVGRVHEQFF.

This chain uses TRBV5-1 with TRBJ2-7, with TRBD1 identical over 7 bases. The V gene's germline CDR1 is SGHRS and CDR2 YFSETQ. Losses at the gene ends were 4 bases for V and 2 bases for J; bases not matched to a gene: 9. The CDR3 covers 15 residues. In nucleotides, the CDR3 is TGCGCCAGCAGCCTCAGGGGGACAGTCCCCTACGAGCAGTACTTC. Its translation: CASSLRGTVPYEQYF.

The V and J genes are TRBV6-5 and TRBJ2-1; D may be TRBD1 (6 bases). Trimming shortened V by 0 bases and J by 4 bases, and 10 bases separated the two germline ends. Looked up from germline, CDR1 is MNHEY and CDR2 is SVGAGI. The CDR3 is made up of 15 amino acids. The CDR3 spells CASSYSRTAYNEQFF. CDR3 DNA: TGTGCCAGCAGTTACTCGAGGACAGCTTACAATGAGCAGTTCTTC.

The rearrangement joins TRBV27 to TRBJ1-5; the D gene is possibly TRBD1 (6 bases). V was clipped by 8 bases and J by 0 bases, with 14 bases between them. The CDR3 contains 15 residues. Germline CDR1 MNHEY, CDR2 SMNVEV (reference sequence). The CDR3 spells CASSLGHPSNQPQHF. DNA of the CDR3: TGTGCCAGCTCCTTGGGACATCCTAGCAATCAGCCCCAGCATTTT.

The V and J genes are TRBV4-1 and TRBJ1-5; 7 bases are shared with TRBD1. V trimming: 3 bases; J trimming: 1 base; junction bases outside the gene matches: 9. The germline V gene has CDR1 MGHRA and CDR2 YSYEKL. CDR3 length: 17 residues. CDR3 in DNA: TGCGCCAGCAGCCACTATTGGACAGGTACCAGCAATCAGCCCCAGCATTTT. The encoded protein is CASSHYWTGTSNQPQHF.

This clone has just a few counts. The CDR3 loop reads CASRRGRANNSPLHF. DNA of the CDR3: TGTGCCAGCAGGCGAGGGAGGGCGAATAATTCACCCCTCCACTTT. The J gene is TRBJ1-6, the V gene TRBV6-6; no clear D gene. Germline CDR1 MNHNY, CDR2 SVGAGI (reference sequence). The CDR3 is made up of 15 amino acids. Deletions cut 6 bases from V and 5 bases from J, with 14 bases between.

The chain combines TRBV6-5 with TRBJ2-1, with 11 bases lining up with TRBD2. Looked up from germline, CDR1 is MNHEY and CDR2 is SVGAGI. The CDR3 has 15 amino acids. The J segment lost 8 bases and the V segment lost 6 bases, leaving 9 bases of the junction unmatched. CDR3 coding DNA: TGTGCCAGCAGCTGGACTAGCGGGCCTCTATATGAGCAGTTCTTC. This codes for CASSWTSGPLYEQFF.

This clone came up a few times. The CDR3, as DNA: TGTGCCAGCAGCCTCTGGACTAGCCGAAACAATGAGCAGTTCTTC. Translation: CASSLWTSRNNEQFF. The J gene is TRBJ2-1, the V gene TRBV7-9, with TRBD2 matching 8 bases. CDR1 is SEHNR and CDR2 is FQNEAQ in the germline V gene (reference sequence). The CDR3 sequence is 15 residues long. After removal of 5 bases from V and 5 bases from J, the junction contained 8 bases not matched to a gene.

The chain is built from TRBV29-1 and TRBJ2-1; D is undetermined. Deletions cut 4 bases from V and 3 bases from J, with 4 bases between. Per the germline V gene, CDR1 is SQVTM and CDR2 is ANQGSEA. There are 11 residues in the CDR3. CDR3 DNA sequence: TGCAGCGTTGCCATCTACAATGAGCAGTTCTTC. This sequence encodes CSVAIYNEQFF.

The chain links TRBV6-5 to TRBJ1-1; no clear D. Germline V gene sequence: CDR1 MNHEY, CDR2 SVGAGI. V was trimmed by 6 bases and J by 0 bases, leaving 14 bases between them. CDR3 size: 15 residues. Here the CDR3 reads CASSREATMNTEAFF. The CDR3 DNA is TGTGCCAGCAGCCGGGAAGCTACTATGAACACTGAAGCTTTCTTT.

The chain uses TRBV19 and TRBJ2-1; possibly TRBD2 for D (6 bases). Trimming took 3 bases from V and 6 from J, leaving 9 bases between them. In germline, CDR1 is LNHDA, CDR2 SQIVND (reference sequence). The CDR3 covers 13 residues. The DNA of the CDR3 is TGTGCCAGTAGTATCAGGACTATCAATGAGCAGTTCTTC. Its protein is CASSIRTINEQFF.

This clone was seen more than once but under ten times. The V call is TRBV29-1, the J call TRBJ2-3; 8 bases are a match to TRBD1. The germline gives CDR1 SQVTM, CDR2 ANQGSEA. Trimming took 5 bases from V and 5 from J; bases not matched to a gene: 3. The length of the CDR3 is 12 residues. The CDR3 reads CSVQGAGDTQYF. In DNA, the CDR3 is TGCAGCGTTCAGGGGGCTGGAGATACGCAGTATTTT.

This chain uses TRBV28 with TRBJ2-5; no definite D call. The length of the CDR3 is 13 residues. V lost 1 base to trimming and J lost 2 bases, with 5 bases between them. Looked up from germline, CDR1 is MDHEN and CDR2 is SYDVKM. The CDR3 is CASSLLTQETQYF. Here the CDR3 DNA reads TGTGCCAGCAGTTTATTAACACAAGAGACCCAGTACTTC.

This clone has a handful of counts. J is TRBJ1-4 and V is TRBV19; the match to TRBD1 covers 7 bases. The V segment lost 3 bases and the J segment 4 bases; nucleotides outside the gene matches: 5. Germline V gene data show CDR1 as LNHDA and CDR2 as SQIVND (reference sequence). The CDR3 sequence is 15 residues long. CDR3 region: CASSIRDRVNEKLFF. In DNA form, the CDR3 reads TGTGCCAGTAGTATTCGAGACAGGGTTAATGAAAAACTGTTTTTT. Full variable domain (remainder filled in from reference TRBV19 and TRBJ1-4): DGGITQSPKYLFRKEGQNVTLSCEQNLNHDAMYWYRQDPGQGLRLIYYSQIVNDFQKGDIAEGYSVSREKKESFPLTVTSAQKNPTAFYLCASSIRDRVNEKLFFGSGTQLSVL.

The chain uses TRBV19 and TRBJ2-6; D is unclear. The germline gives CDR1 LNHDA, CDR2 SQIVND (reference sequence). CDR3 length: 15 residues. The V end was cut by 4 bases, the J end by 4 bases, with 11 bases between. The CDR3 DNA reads TGTGCCAGTAGTACCACAAGTGGCGGGGCCAACGTCCTGACTTTC. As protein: CASSTTSGGANVLTF.

In DNA, the CDR3 is TGTGCCAGCAGTTTAGACAGGGGGCGGGGAAACACCATATATTTT. Amino acid sequence: CASSLDRGRGNTIYF. The chain uses TRBV27 and TRBJ1-3, with TRBD1 identical over 10 bases. J was trimmed by 4 bases and V by 2 bases; bases with no gene match: 2. Germline loops: CDR1 MNHEY, CDR2 SMNVEV (reference sequence). CDR3 size: 15 residues.

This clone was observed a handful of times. In DNA form, the CDR3 reads TGCAGCGTTGGACAGGGGCGAATTAACTATGGCTACACCTTC. It is translated as CSVGQGRINYGYTF. V usage is TRBV29-1 and J usage is TRBJ1-2, with 8 bases matching TRBD1. The CDR3 is made up of 14 amino acids. Germline V gene lookup returns CDR1 SQVTM and CDR2 ANQGSEA. V lost 4 bases to trimming and J lost 1 base; unmatched junction nucleotides: 5.

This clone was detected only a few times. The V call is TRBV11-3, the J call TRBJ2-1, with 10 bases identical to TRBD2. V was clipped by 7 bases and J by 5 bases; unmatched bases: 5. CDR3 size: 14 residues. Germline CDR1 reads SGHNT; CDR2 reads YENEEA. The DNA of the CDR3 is TGTGCCAGCAACCACCTAGCGGGAGACAATGAGCAGTTCTTC. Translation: CASNHLAGDNEQFF. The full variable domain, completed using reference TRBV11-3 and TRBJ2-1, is EAGVVQSPRYKIIEKKQPVAFWCNPISGHNTLYWYLQNLGQGPELLIRYENEEAVDDSQLPKDRFSAERLKGVDSTLKIQPAELGDSAVYLCASNHLAGDNEQFFGPGTRLTVL.

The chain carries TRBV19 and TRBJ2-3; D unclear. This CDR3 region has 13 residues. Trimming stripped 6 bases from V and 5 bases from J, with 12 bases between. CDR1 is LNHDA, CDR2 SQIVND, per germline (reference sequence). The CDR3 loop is CASSPVVRDTQYF. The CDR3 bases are TGTGCCAGTAGCCCCGTCGTGCGAGATACGCAGTATTTT.

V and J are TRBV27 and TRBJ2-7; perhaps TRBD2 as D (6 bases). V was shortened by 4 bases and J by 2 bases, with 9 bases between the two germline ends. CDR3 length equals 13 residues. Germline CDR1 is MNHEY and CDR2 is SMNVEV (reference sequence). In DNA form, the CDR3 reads TGTGCCAGCAGTTGGGGGACTGCCTACGAGCAGTACTTC. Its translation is CASSWGTAYEQYF.